This T cell receptor (beta chain) was found in a study of blood T cell repertoires in COVID-19. Across the whole study: Acute and convalescent COVID-19 specimens originated in the United States, Italy and Spain. T cells, B-cell-depleted T cells, or PBMCs provided the cDNA or gDNA that served as material.

In the original analysis: Amplified reference gene primers provided the basis for estimating nucleated cell counts. The method was immunoSEQ multiplex PCR; TCRdb's version includes in-frame clones alone and lacks a portion of them. V and J calls and clone size are given by that table; D and trimming were obtained from the DNA. The profile shows roughly 220,000 clones, approximately 81% of them singletons. This clone has more than one count but fewer than ten. The CDR3 contains 14 residues. With 5 bases removed from V and 4 bases from J, the gap between germline ends came to 14 bases. In germline, CDR1 is MNHEY, CDR2 SVGEGT.

This receptor was obtained from a woman aged 60-75 years who had recovered from COVID-19. The chain has TRBV6-2 or TRBV6-3 and TRBJ2-5, with D perhaps TRBD1 (5 bases). What was sequenced was peripheral blood. CDR3 protein: CASSPMDTPETQYF. CDR3 nucleotide sequence: TGTGCCAGCAGTCCGATGGACACCCCAGAGACCCAGTACTTC.